The 12 T cell receptor beta chains listed next were all sequenced from one sample in a study of type 1 regulatory T cells. TCRdb analysed the reads with MiXCR anew, one entry per CDR3 protein. The sample gives some 90,000 distinct CDR3 sequences, around a third of which show up once; around 2.2% is in the top ten. Input material: CD4+ T cells, either the whole sample or a sorted fraction (not recorded which). The receptors were sampled from a human donor in good health.

The gene calls are TRBV27 and TRBJ1-6; possibly TRBD1 for D (6 bases). CDR3 length: 18 amino acids. Germline V gene lookup returns CDR1 MNHEY and CDR2 SMNVEV (reference sequence). V lost 4 bases and J 6 bases, leaving 22 bases between the germline ends. This chain's CDR3 is CASSWGQQWGRGNSPLHF. The CDR3 bases are TGTGCCAGCAGTTGGGGGCAACAGTGGGGCCGGGGTAATTCACCCCTCCACTTT.

The chain is built from TRBV11-2 and TRBJ2-6; the D is unclear. The V gene's germline CDR1 is SGHAT and CDR2 FQNNGV. Trimming pared 1 base from V and 1 base from J, leaving 5 bases between. This CDR3 has 15 amino acids. The CDR3 loop is CASSLVISGANVLTF. The DNA for the CDR3 is TGTGCCAGCAGCTTAGTCATTTCTGGGGCCAACGTCCTGACTTTC.

This clonotype has a handful of counts. The genes are TRBV12-3 or TRBV12-4 and TRBJ1-1; TRBD1 is a possible D gene (6 bases). Between the trimmed V and J ends, which lost 6 bases and 1 base, there was a span of 9 bases. The CDR3 sequence is 13 residues long. CDR3 loop: CASRPTGNTEAFF. CDR3 nucleotide sequence: TGTGCCAGCAGACCGACAGGGAACACTGAAGCTTTCTTT.

In its sample, this clonotype was seen a few times. The chain uses TRBV20-1 and TRBJ2-2; D gene ambiguous. With 3 bases removed from V and 1 base from J, the gap between germline ends came to 6 bases. The CDR3 contains 13 residues. Germline V gene data show CDR1 as DFQATT and CDR2 as SNEGSKA (reference sequence). The CDR3 nucleotides read TGCAGTGCTAGCACCTTGAACACCGGGGAGCTGTTTTTT. Translation gives CSASTLNTGELFF.

The J gene is TRBJ1-1, the V gene TRBV11-2; no clear D gene. This CDR3 is built from 15 residues. V was clipped by 0 bases and J by 0 bases, with 8 bases between them. The V gene's germline CDR1 is SGHAT and CDR2 FQNNGV. CDR3 sequence: CASSLDIGMNTEAFF. Here the CDR3 DNA reads TGTGCCAGCAGCTTAGATATAGGGATGAACACTGAAGCTTTCTTT. Filled out from reference TRBV11-2 and TRBJ1-1, the complete variable domain reads EAGVAQSPRYKIIEKRQSVAFWCNPISGHATLYWYQQILGQGPKLLIQFQNNGVVDDSQLPKDRFSAERLKGVDSTLKIQPAKLEDSAVYLCASSLDIGMNTEAFFGQGTRLTVV.

The J gene is TRBJ1-5, the V gene TRBV6-5; 9 bases map to TRBD1. This CDR3 comprises 17 residues. Trimming removed 5 bases from V and 6 bases from J; junction bases left unmatched: 14. Germline CDR1 MNHEY, CDR2 SVGAGI. The CDR3 protein is CASSTTPQGAKSQPQHF. The CDR3 coding sequence is TGTGCCAGCAGTACCACCCCACAGGGGGCGAAATCTCAGCCCCAGCATTTT.

This chain links TRBV10-1 with TRBJ2-2; the match to TRBD2 covers 10 bases. The germline V gene has CDR1 WNHNN and CDR2 SYGVQD (reference sequence). This CDR3 has 16 residues. The ends lost 0 bases at V and 6 bases at J; junction bases unmatched: 4. The CDR3 DNA reads as TGCGCCAGCAGTGAGTCAAAGGGACTAGCGTCCGGGGAGCTGTTTTTT. Protein sequence: CASSESKGLASGELFF.

This clonotype was detected a few times. The chain uses TRBV3-1 and TRBJ2-5; D unresolved. Germline CDR1 reads LGHDT; CDR2 reads YNNKEL (reference sequence). The V gene lost 0 bases and the J gene lost 2 bases, with 16 bases spanning the gap. The CDR3 is 17 amino acids. CDR3 nucleotides: TGTGCCAGCAGCCAAGATGTAGTCCGGGCGACACAAGAGACCCAGTACTTC. It encodes CASSQDVVRATQETQYF.

In its sample, this clonotype was seen a few times. Sequence at one end of the junction differs from germline and may be a read error. This chain connects TRBV11-2 to TRBJ2-3; unclear D gene. CDR1 SGHAT and CDR2 FQNNGV come from the germline V gene. The CDR3 has 12 residues. The CDR3 sequence is CASSLVPTGRDF. CDR3 nucleotides: TGTGCCAGCAGCTTAGTCCCAACCGGGCGAGATTTT. The full variable domain, with the rest looked up from reference TRBV11-2 and TRBJ2-3, is EAGVAQSPRYKIIEKRQSVAFWCNPISGHATLYWYQQILGQGPKLLIQFQNNGVVDDSQLPKDRFSAERLKGVDSTLKIQPAKLEDSAVYLCASSLVPTGRDFGPGTRLTVL.

The J gene is TRBJ1-4, the V gene TRBV24-1; D is unresolved. With 3 bases removed from V and 13 bases from J, the gap between germline ends came to 11 bases. The CDR3 runs to 12 residues. Germline V lookup: CDR1 KGHDR, CDR2 SFDVKD. This chain's CDR3 is CATSDPSSRLFF. The CDR3 region has the DNA TGTGCCACCAGTGATCCATCCAGCAGACTGTTTTTT.

This clonotype was seen more than once but under ten times. This chain joins TRBV20-1 and TRBJ2-7, with 14 nucleotides matching TRBD2. Germline CDR1 is DFQATT and CDR2 is SNEGSKA (reference sequence). V shed 3 bases, J shed 2 bases, and the junction held 6 bases outside the gene matches. The CDR3 sequence is 16 residues long. This chain's CDR3 is CSARGTSGRNAYEQYF. For the CDR3, the DNA is TGCAGTGCTAGGGGGACTAGCGGGAGAAACGCCTACGAGCAGTACTTC.

The genes are TRBV20-1 and TRBJ2-7; 10 nucleotides align to TRBD2. Germline CDR1 DFQATT, CDR2 SNEGSKA (reference sequence). The trim removed 5 bases at V and 4 bases at J, leaving 8 bases unmatched. CDR3 length equals 14 residues. The CDR3 bases are TGCAGTGCTCAGCTAGCGGGAGTAATGTACGAGCAGTACTTC. It encodes CSAQLAGVMYEQYF.